The present TCR beta chain was sequenced within a study of post-analysis software for immune sequencing data. Whole-study context: The courses of disease that were included comprised relapsing-remitting, secondary progressive and progressive-relapsing multiple sclerosis.

Sequencing libraries made from TCR beta cDNA carried unique molecular identifiers. Out of roughly 1 to 11 million T cells, about 500,000 cDNA molecules were generated. TCRdb used MiXCR to reprocess the PCR reads, holding one entry per CDR3 protein. This table holds around 500,000 distinct CDR3 sequences, roughly 34% found once. Germline V CDR1 and CDR2: SGHRS, YFSETQ. The CDR3 sequence is 16 residues long. Trimming left V 4 bases short and J 2 bases short, with 13 bases between. Whole-study findings and limits: Compared with controls, patients had more of five or six TRBV segments, including TRBV5-6, TRBV5-1 and TRBV20-1. Normalized Chao1 diversity was significantly reduced in patients versus controls. When the samples were clustered directly with F measure, those that had been prepared in the same batch showed strong co-clustering.

This clonotype has a handful of counts. Its antigen is still unknown. Input material: blood. This chain uses TRBV5-1 with TRBJ2-6; D is possibly TRBD1 or TRBD2 (5 bases each). The sequence derives from a girl aged 2-17 years with multiple sclerosis. CDR3 sequence (DNA): TGCGCCAGCAGCCAATCCCAGGGACCTGGGGCCAACGTCCTGACTTTC. Encoded protein: CASSQSQGPGANVLTF.